This T cell receptor beta chain is drawn from a study of blood T cells in healthy people across ages. It was with a sample-barcoded 5' primer and a J-beta primer mix that a second PCR of roughly 7 to 11 cycles was run. Per-sample output comprised a minimum of 3 million paired-end reads containing CDR3. Via MiXCR, TCRdb re-called the 5' RACE reads, giving one row per CDR3 protein. The sample shows around 1.5 million distinct CDR3 sequences, about 32% of them seen only once. Study-wide findings and caveats: A greater number of naive CD4+ cells and higher diversity distinguished long-lived donors from aged donors.

Points on this clonotype: Its antigen is unknown. This is likely a read error, given that the CDR3 carries no conserved phenylalanine or tryptophan at its end.

In each sample, at least 7 million PBMCs were isolated. No fewer than 5.5 micrograms of total RNA were isolated from every sample. The CDR3 runs 16 residues. The germline V gene has CDR1 GTSNPN and CDR2 SVGIG (reference sequence). The chain has TRBV30 and TRBJ2-1, with TRBD2 matching over 12 bases. TRBJ2-7 matches the DNA end more closely, so the J call is doubtful. The sequence came from a woman aged 30 to 39 in good health. The specimen was blood. The CDR3 sequence is CAWTATSGSLLGEQYS. The CDR3 DNA reads TGTGCCTGGACCGCGACTAGCGGGAGCCTCCTAGGGGAGCAGTACTCC.